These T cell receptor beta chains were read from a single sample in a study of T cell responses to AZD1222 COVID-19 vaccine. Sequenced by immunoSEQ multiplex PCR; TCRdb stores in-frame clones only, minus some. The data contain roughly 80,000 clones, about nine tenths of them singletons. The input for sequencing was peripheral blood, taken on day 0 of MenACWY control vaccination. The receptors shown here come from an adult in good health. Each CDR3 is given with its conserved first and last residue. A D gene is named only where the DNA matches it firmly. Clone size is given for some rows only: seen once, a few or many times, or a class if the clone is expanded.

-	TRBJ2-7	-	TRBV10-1	CASSESGRSYEQYF	TGCGCCAGCAGTGAGTCTGGCAGAAGCTACGAGCAGTACTTC
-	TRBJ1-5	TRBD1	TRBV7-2	CASSRTGGSNQPQHF	TGTGCCAGCAGTCGTACAGGGGGAAGCAATCAGCCCCAGCATTTT
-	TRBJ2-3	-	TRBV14	CASSQSSFTTQYF	TGTGCCAGCAGCCAAAGTAGCTTCACTACGCAGTATTTT
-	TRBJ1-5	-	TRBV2	CASQRGGSQPQHF	TGTGCCAGCCAAAGAGGGGGGAGTCAGCCCCAGCATTTT
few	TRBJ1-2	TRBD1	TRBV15	CATSTRTTGVGYTF	TGTGCCACCAGCACGCGAACGACAGGGGTCGGCTACACCTTC
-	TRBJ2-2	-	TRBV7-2	CASRNKVGVGGELFF	TGTGCCAGCAGGAATAAGGTTGGGGTTGGCGGGGAGCTGTTTTTT
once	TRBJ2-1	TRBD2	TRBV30	CARTSGPPNEQFF	TGTGCCAGGACTAGCGGGCCCCCCAATGAGCAGTTCTTC
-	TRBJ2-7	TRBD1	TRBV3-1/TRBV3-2	CASSHLPLRTGAYEQYF	TGTGCCAGCAGCCACCTGCCTTTGCGGACAGGGGCCTACGAGCAGTACTTC
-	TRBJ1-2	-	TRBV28	CASSFGGGNDGYTF	TGTGCCAGCAGTTTTGGAGGGGGAAATGACGGCTACACCTTC
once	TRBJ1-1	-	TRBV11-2	CASTFLSVEDYTEAFF	TGTGCCAGCACCTTCCTATCCGTGGAGGATTACACTGAAGCTTTCTTT
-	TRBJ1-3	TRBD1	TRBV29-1	CSGWTGGNTIYF	TGCAGCGGGTGGACAGGGGGAAACACCATATATTTT
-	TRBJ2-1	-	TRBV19	CASIGGGTMGEQFF	TGTGCCAGTATCGGCGGTGGCACCATGGGGGAGCAGTTCTTC
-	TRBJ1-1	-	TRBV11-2	CASSLDHTEAFF	TGTGCCAGCAGCTTAGATCACACTGAAGCTTTCTTT
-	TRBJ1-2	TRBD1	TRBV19	CASSKKSGGSYGYTF	TGTGCCAGTAGTAAAAAGTCAGGGGGAAGTTATGGCTACACCTTC
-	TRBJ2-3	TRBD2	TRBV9	CASSVGLADYTDTQYF	TGTGCCAGCAGCGTAGGGCTAGCGGACTACACAGATACGCAGTATTTT
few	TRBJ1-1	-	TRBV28	CASSPVGGTEAFF	TGTGCCAGCAGTCCCGTCGGGGGTACTGAAGCTTTCTTT
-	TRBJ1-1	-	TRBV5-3	CARSLARRANTEAFF	TGTGCCAGAAGCTTGGCGCGACGGGCTAACACTGAAGCTTTCTTT
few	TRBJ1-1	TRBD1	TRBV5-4	CASSLAGTGKEAFF	TGTGCCAGCAGCTTGGCCGGGACAGGGAAGGAAGCTTTCTTT
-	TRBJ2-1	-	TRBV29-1	CSVEVSRHEQFF	TGCAGCGTTGAAGTATCCAGACATGAGCAGTTCTTC
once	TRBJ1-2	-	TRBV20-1	CSARGGYTF	TGCAGTGCTAGGGGTGGCTACACCTTC
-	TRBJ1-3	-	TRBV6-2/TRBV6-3	CASSYFDANTIYF	TGTGCCAGCAGTTACTTCGATGCCAACACCATATATTTT
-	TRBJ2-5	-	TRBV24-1	CATSDFGGGGRTQYF	TGTGCCACCAGTGATTTTGGGGGAGGAGGGAGAACCCAGTACTTC